This T cell receptor (beta chain) is drawn from a study of blood T cell repertoires in COVID-19. About the research overall: T cells, B-cell-depleted T cells, or PBMCs supplied cDNA or gDNA.

Per the authors' pipeline: Estimation of nucleated cell counts relied on the amplification of reference gene primers. Method: immunoSEQ multiplex PCR; TCRdb's copy keeps in-frame clones and lacks some. Clonal size and the V and J genes are those of that table, whereas D and trimming came from the DNA. In the table there are roughly 150,000 clones, about 88% of which are singletons. The V and J ends lost 3 bases and 5 bases respectively, with 10 bases between them. There are 13 residues in the CDR3. Germline V gives CDR1 LNHNV, CDR2 YYDKDF (reference sequence). Sequenced sample: peripheral blood. The chain employs TRBV15 and TRBJ1-1; D gene ambiguous. The TCR originated in a woman of 80 years or more with acute or convalescent COVID-19. CDR3 in amino acids: CATSRQERTEAFF. The CDR3 coding sequence is TGTGCCACCAGCAGGCAAGAGAGGACTGAAGCTTTCTTT.